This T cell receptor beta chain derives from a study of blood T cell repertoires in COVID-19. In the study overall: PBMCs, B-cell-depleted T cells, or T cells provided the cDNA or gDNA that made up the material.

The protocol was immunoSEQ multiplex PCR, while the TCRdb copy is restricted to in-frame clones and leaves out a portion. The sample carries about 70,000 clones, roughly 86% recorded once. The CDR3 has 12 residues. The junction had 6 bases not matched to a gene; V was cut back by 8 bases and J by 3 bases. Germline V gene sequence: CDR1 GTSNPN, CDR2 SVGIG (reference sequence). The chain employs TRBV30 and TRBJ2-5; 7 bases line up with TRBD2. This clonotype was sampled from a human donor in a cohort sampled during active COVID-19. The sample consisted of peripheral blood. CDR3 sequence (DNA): TGTGCCCGCGGGGGTCAGAAAGAGACCCAGTACTTC. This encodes CARGGQKETQYF. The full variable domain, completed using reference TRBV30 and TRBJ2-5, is SQTIHQWPATLVQPVGSPLSLECTVEGTSNPNLYWYRQAAGRGLQLLFYSVGIGQISSEVPQNLSASRPQDRQFILSSKKLLLSDSGFYLCARGGQKETQYFGPGTRLLVL.